The 6 T cell receptor beta chains listed next were all sequenced from one sample in a study of cytomegalovirus exposure and HLA in healthy donors. TCRdb keeps only in-frame clones here, not all; method: immunoSEQ multiplex PCR. The table includes some 150,000 clones, around 89% detected once. The specimen sequenced was PBMCs. The receptor source for this set is a man between 18 and 35 years old in good health and CMV-seronegative.

This chain uses TRBV11-2 with TRBJ2-3, with D possibly being TRBD2 (7 bases). Trimming shortened V by 5 bases and J by 5 bases, and 17 bases separated the two germline ends. The CDR3 spans 15 residues. Germline CDR1 is SGHAT and CDR2 is FQNNGV. The CDR3 sequence: CASSHHAGAQDTQYF. The DNA for the CDR3 is TGTGCCAGCAGCCACCACGCGGGGGCGCAAGATACGCAGTATTTT.

This chain links TRBV7-2 with TRBJ1-5, with 8 bases that match TRBD1. Germline loops: CDR1 SGHTA, CDR2 FQGNSA. V shed 4 bases, J shed 6 bases, and the junction held 8 bases outside the gene matches. The CDR3 runs 15 residues. The CDR3 sequence is CASSSTGDRFQPQHF. The DNA of the CDR3 is TGTGCCAGCAGCTCAACGGGGGACAGGTTTCAGCCCCAGCATTTT.

The V and J genes are TRBV6-1 and TRBJ1-2; D ambiguous. The CDR3 is made up of 14 amino acids. Germline V gene data show CDR1 as MNHNS and CDR2 as SASEGT. V gave up 7 bases and J gave up 5 bases, with 17 bases separating them. CDR3 residues: CASTWAGSEYGYTF. The CDR3 region has the DNA TGTGCCAGCACGTGGGCGGGATCGGAGTATGGCTACACCTTC.

The rearrangement uses TRBV11-3 and TRBJ2-1, with D possibly TRBD2 on 6 matching bases. V dropped 1 base and J dropped 4 bases, with 14 bases sitting between them. This CDR3 comprises 16 residues. Germline V gene sequence: CDR1 SGHNT, CDR2 YENEEA. CDR3 amino acids: CASSLGGSGLYNEQFF. The CDR3 DNA follows: TGTGCCAGCAGCTTAGGCGGTAGCGGACTTTACAATGAGCAGTTCTTC.

The chain carries TRBV4-2 and TRBJ2-1, with D maybe TRBD1 (5 bases). The V end lost 0 bases, the J end lost 10 bases, and 13 bases lay between the germline ends. The CDR3 has 14 residues. The V gene's germline CDR1 is LGHNA and CDR2 YNFKEQ. CDR3 DNA sequence: TGTGCCAGCAGCCAAGATCTAACGGCAGGGGAGCAGTTCTTC. This sequence encodes CASSQDLTAGEQFF.

V and J are TRBV9 and TRBJ2-7; D may be TRBD2 (6 bases). The V end was cut by 3 bases, the J end by 3 bases, with 16 bases between. This CDR3 has 15 amino acids. Germline CDR1 and CDR2: SGDLS and YYNGEE. The CDR3 sequence is CASSAIGTDFYEQYF. The CDR3 coding sequence is TGTGCCAGCAGCGCTATCGGGACTGATTTCTACGAGCAGTACTTC.